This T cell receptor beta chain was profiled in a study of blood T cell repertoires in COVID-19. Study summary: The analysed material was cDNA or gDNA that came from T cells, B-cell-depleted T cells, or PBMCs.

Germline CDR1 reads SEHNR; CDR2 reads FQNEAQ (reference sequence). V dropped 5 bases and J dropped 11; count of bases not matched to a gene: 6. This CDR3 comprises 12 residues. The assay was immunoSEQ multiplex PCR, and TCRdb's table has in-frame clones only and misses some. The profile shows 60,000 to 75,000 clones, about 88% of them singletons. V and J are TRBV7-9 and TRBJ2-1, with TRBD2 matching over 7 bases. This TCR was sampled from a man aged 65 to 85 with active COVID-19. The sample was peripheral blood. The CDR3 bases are TGTGCCAGCAGCCCGCTAGCGGATAAGCAGTTCTTC. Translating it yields CASSPLADKQFF.